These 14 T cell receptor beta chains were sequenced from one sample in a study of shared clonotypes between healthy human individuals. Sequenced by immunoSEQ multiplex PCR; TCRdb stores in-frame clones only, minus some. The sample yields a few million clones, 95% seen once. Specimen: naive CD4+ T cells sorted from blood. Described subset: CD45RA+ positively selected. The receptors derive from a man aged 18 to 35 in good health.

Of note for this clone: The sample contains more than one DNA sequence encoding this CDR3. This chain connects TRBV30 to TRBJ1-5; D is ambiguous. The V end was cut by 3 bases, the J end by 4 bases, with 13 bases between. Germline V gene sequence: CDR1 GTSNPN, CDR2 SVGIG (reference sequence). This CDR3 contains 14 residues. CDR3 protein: CAWSPGRGNQPQHF. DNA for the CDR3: TGTGCCTGGAGCCCCGGACGGGGAAATCAGCCCCAGCATTTT.

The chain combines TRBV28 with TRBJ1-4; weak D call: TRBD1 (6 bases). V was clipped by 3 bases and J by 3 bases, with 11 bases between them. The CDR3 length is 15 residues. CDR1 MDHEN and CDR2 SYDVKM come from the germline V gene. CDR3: CASSFHRVSNEKLFF. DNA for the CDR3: TGTGCCAGCAGTTTTCACAGGGTGTCTAATGAAAAACTGTTTTTT.

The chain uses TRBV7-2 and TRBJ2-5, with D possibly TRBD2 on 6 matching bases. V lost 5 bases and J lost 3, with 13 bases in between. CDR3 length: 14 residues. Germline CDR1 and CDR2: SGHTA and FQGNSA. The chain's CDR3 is CASSKRTGEETQYF. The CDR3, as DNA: TGTGCCAGCAGCAAACGGACGGGAGAAGAGACCCAGTACTTC. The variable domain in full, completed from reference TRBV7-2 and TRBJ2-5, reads GAGVSQSPSNKVTEKGKDVELRCDPISGHTALYWYRQSLGQGLEFLIYFQGNSAPDKSGLPSDRFSAERTGGSVSTLTIQRTQQEDSAVYLCASSKRTGEETQYFGPGTRLLVL.

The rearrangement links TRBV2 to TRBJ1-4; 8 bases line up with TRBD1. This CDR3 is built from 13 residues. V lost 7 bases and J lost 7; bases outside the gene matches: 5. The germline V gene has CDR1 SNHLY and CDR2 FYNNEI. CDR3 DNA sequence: TGTGCCAGCACCACAGGGGGTTTTGAAAAACTGTTTTTT. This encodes CASTTGGFEKLFF.

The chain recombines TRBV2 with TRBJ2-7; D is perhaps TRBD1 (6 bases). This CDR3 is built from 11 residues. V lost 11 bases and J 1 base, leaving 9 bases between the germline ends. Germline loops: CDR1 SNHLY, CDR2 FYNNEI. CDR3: CASQGSYEQYF. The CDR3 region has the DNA TGTGCCTCCCAGGGGTCCTACGAGCAGTACTTC.

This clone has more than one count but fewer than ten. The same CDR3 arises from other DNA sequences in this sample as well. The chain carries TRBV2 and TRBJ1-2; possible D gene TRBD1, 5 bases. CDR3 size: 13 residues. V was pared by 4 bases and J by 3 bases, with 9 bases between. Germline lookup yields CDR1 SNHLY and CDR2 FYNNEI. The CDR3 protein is CASSVRGDYGYTF. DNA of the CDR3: TGTGCCAGCAGTGTCCGGGGCGACTATGGCTACACCTTC.

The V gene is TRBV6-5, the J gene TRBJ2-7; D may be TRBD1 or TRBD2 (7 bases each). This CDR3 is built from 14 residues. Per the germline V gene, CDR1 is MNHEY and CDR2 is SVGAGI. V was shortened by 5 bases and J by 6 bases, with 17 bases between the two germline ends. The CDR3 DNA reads TGTGCCAGCAGTCGTCTTCAGGGGGGGGGCGAGCAGTACTTC. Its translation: CASSRLQGGGEQYF.

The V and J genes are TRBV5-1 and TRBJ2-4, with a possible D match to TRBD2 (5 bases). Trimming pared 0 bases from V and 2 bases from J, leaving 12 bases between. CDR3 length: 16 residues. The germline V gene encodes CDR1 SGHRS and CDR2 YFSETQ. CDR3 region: CASSLDGSGTKNIQYF. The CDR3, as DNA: TGCGCCAGCAGCTTGGACGGCTCCGGGACCAAAAACATTCAGTACTTC.

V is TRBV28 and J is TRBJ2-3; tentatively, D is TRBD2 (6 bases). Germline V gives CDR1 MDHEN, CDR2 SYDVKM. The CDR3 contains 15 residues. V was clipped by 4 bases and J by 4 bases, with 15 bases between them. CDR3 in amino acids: CASSSNIRGADTQYF. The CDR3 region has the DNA TGTGCCAGCAGTTCAAACATTCGCGGGGCAGATACGCAGTATTTT.

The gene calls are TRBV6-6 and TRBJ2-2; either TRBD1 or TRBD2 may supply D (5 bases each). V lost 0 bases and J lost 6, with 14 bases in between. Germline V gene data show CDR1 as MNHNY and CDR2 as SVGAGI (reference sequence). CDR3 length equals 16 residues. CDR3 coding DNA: TGTGCCAGCAGTTACTCGATCACGGGGCTTTCCGGGGAGCTGTTTTTT. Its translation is CASSYSITGLSGELFF.

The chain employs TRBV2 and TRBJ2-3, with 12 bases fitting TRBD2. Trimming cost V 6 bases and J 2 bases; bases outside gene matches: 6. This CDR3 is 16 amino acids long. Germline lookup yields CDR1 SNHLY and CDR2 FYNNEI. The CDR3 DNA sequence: TGTGCCAGCAGGGCGAGACTAGCGGGGGCCACAGATACGCAGTATTTT. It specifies CASRARLAGATDTQYF.

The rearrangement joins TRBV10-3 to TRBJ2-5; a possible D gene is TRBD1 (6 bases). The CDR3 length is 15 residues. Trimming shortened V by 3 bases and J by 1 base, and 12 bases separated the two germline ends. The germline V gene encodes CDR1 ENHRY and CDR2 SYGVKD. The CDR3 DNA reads TGTGCCATCAGTGACCCCGGACAGCTCCAAGAGACCCAGTACTTC. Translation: CAISDPGQLQETQYF.

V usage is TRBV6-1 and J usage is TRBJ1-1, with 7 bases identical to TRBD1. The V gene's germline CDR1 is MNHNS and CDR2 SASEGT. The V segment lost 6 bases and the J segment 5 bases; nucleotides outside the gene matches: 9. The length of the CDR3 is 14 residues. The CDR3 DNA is TGTGCCAGCAGCACTAACAGGGGAAGTACTGAAGCTTTCTTT. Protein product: CASSTNRGSTEAFF.

In DNA form, the CDR3 reads TGTGCCAGCAGTTACTCGTCAGGGTCCACCTACGAGCAGTACTTC. Translating it yields CASSYSSGSTYEQYF. V usage is TRBV6-6 and J usage is TRBJ2-7; perhaps TRBD1 as D (5 bases). This CDR3 spans 15 amino acids. V lost 0 bases and J lost 2, with 11 bases in between. Germline V gene data show CDR1 as MNHNY and CDR2 as SVGAGI (reference sequence).